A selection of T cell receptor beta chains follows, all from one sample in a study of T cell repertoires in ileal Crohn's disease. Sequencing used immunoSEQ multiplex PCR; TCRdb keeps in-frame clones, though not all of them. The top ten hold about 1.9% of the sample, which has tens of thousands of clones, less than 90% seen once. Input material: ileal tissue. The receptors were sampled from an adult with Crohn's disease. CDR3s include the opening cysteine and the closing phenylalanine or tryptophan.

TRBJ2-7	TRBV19	CASTPGGDYYEQYF
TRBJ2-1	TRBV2	CAGLGTGANNEQFF
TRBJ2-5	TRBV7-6	CASSKEGSGGIETQYF
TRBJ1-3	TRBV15	CATSRGDRGPGNTIYF
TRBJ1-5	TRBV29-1	CSVEDHVPQPQHF
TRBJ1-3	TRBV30	CAWILRGIPGNTIYF
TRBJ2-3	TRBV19	CASRTGGKDTQYF
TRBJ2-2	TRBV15	CATSRDLTGELFF
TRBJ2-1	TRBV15	CATSRTPPGLAGGVEFF
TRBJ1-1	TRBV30	CAWSGGGFSNTEAFF
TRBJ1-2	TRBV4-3	CASSQDQAGRGGGYTF
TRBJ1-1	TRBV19	CASSSTGVMNTEAFF
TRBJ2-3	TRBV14	CASSHIQGSTDTQYF
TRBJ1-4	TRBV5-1	CASSGTGTNEKLFF
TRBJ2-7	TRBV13	CASSLGPGDEQYF
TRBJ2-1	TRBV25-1	CASNDPGRNEQFF
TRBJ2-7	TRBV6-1	CASSIGTRTYEQYF
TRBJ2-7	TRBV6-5	CASSLSTGQAHEQYF
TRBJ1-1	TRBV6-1	CASSVKSGSGTEAFF
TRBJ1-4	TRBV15	CATSYRRDEKLFF
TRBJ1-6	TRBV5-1	CASSLVSTDSPLHF
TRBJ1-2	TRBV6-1	CASSGQNYGYTF
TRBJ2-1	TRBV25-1	CASSDPQYNEQFF
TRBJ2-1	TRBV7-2	CASSNRGNEQFF
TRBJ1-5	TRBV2	CASRIGQTNNQPQHF
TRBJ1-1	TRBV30	CAWSGQGNTEAFF
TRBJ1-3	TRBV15	CATSRDLILGGNTIYF
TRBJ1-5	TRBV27	CASSLSTDSNQPQHF
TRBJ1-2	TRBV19	CASSIQGGPYGYTF
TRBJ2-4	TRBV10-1	CASSGRESPVLAKNIQYF
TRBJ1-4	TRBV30	CAWSVLGQGLEKLFF
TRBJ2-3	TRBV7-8	CASSYSDRGHTDTQYF
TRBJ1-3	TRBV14	CASSQVTGGNTIYF
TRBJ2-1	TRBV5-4	CAIPQRPGQGPYNEQFF